This T cell receptor beta chain was observed in a study of T-cell reconstitution after alpha-beta-depleted transplantation in children. Germline V gives CDR1 DFQATT, CDR2 SNEGSKA (reference sequence). Trimming pared 5 bases from V and 2 bases from J, leaving 16 bases between. The CDR3 is 14 amino acids. This clonotype showed up many times. Unique molecular identifiers were incorporated into the prepared TCRbeta library. One entry per CDR3 protein results from TCRdb running MiXCR on the PCR reads. The sample lists around 92,000 distinct CDR3 sequences; 10% to 15% were seen once. The rearrangement links TRBV20-1 to TRBJ2-7; D perhaps matches TRBD2 (5 bases). This receptor was obtained from a human donor who donated a stem cell graft to a child with inherited bone marrow failure. The sequences come from PBMCs from the stem cell graft donor, collected from the stem cell graft. This chain's CDR3 is CSASQRTGTYEQYF. Written as DNA, the CDR3 is TGCAGTGCTTCACAGCGGACCGGGACCTACGAGCAGTACTTC.